This record concerns one TCR beta chain sequence. The length of the CDR3 is 18 residues. After removal of 6 bases from V and 3 bases from J, the junction contained 10 bases not matched to a gene. The germline gives CDR1 SNHLY, CDR2 FYNNEI. Libraries were prepared by immunoSEQ multiplex PCR; TCRdb keeps only in-frame clonotypes and omits some of them. The sample includes 130,000 or so clones, 70% to 90% seen only once; the top ten take 20% to 25%. These data originate in a study of T cell responses to AZD1222 COVID-19 vaccine. This receptor was obtained from an adult in good health. The rearrangement uses TRBV2 and TRBJ2-6; 11 bases fit TRBD2. The material sequenced was peripheral blood, taken on day 0 of AZD1222 vaccination. CDR3 nucleotides: TGTGCCAGCAGGAAAGGAACTAGCGGGGGCAGTGGGGCCAACGTCCTGACTTTC. It specifies CASRKGTSGGSGANVLTF.